Sequencing of this T cell receptor beta chain was carried out in a study of T cell repertoires in cytomegalovirus infection. The study's findings and limits: It was HLA-C-restricted CMV-specific TCR beta clonotypes that dominated the response ex vivo.

MiXCR was run by TCRdb on the reads, yielding one entry per CDR3 protein. The sample has roughly 110,000 distinct CDR3 sequences, over 9% seen once. The CDR3 has 14 residues. Trimming took 1 base from V and 3 from J, leaving 4 bases between them. Germline V lookup: CDR1 SEHNR, CDR2 FQNEAQ (reference sequence). Concerning this clonotype itself: Its antigen is not known.

The source material was PBMCs, sequenced either directly or after in vitro stimulation (not recorded which). The chain links TRBV7-9 to TRBJ1-6; D gene uncertain. The origin of this receptor is a human donor in good health (CMV status not recorded). Some clones in this sample may be carry-over from other donors' samples. The CDR3, as DNA: TGTGCCAGCAGCTTAGGGGACTATAATTCACCCCTCCACTTT. Translation gives CASSLGDYNSPLHF.